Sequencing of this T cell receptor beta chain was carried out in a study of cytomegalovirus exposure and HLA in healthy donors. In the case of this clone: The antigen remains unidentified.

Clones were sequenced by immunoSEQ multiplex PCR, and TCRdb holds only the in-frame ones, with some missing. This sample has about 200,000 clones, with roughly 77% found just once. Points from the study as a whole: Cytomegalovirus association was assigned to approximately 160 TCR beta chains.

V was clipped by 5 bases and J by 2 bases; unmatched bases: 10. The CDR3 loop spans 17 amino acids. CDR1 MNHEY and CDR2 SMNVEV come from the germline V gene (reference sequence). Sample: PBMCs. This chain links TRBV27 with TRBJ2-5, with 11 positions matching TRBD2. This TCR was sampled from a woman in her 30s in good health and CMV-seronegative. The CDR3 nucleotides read TGTGCCAGCAGTCCCCACGCTAGCGGGGGGCGGCAAGAGACCCAGTACTTC. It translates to CASSPHASGGRQETQYF.